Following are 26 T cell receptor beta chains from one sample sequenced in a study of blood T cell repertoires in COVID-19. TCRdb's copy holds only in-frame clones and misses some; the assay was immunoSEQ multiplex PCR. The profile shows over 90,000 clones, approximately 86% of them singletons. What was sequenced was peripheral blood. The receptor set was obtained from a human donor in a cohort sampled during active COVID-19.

CDR3 coding DNA: TGTGCCAGCAGTTTAAGGAGTAGCACTGAAGCTTTCTTT. It encodes CASSLRSSTEAFF. The chain joins TRBV27 to TRBJ1-1; no definite D call. Germline CDR1 reads MNHEY; CDR2 reads SMNVEV (reference sequence). The ends were cut back, 2 bases at V and 4 bases at J, with 8 bases in the middle. The CDR3 extends over 13 amino acids.

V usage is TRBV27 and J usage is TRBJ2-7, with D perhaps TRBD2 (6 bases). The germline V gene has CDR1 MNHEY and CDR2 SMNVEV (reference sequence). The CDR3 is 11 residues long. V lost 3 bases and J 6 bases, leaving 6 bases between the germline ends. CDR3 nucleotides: TGTGCCAGCAGTTTCGGGGGCGAGCAGTACTTC. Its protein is CASSFGGEQYF.

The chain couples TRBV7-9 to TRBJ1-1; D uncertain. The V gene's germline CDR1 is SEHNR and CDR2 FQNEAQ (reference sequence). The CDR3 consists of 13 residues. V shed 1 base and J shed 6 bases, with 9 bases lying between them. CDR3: CASSLGGHPEAFF. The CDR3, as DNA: TGTGCCAGCAGCTTAGGTGGCCATCCTGAAGCTTTCTTT.

CDR3 sequence: CASSQVRGYQETQYF. The CDR3 DNA reads TGTGCCAGCAGCCAAGTTCGGGGATACCAAGAGACCCAGTACTTC. The gene calls are TRBV3-1 (or the pseudogene TRBV3-2) and TRBJ2-5; D perhaps matches TRBD2 (5 bases). Germline-derived CDR1 and CDR2 are LGHDT and YNNKEL (reference sequence). Deletions cut 1 base from V and 0 bases from J, with 9 bases between. This CDR3 has 15 amino acids.

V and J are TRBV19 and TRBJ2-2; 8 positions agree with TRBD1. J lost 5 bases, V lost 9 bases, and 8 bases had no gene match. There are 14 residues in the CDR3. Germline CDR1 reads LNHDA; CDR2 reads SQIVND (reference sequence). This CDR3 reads CASEGQVGTGELFF. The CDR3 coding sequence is TGTGCCAGCGAGGGACAGGTAGGGACCGGGGAGCTGTTTTTT.

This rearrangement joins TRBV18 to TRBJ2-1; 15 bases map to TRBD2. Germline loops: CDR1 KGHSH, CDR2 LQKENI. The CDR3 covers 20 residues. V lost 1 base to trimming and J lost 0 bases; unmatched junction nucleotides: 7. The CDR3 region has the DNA TGTGCCAGCTCACCACAACGGACTAGCGGGAGGGGGAGCTCCTACAATGAGCAGTTCTTC. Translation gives CASSPQRTSGRGSSYNEQFF.

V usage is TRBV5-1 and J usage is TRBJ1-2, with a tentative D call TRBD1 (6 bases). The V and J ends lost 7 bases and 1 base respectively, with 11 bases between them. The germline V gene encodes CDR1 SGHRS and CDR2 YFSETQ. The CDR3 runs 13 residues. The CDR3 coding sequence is TGCGCCAGCGCAGGGGTCATTAACTATGGCTACACCTTC. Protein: CASAGVINYGYTF. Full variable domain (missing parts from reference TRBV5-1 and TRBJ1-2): KAGVTQTPRYLIKTRGQQVTLSCSPISGHRSVSWYQQTPGQGLQFLFEYFSETQRNKGNFPGRFSGRQFSNSRSEMNVSTLELGDSALYLCASAGVINYGYTFGSGTRLTVV.

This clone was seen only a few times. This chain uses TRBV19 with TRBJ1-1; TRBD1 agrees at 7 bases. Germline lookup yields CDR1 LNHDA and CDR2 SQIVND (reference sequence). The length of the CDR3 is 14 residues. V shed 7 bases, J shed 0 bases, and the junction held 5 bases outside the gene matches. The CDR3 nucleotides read TGTGCCAGTAACCCGGGACAGATGAACACTGAAGCTTTCTTT. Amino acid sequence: CASNPGQMNTEAFF. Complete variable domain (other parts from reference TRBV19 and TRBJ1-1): DGGITQSPKYLFRKEGQNVTLSCEQNLNHDAMYWYRQDPGQGLRLIYYSQIVNDFQKGDIAEGYSVSREKKESFPLTVTSAQKNPTAFYLCASNPGQMNTEAFFGQGTRLTVV.

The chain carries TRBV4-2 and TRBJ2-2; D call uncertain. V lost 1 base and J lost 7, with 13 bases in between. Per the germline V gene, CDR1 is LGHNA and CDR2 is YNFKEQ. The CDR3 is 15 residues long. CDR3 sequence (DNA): TGTGCCAGCAGCCAAGGTCATCGATCGGTCGGGGAGCTGTTTTTT. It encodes CASSQGHRSVGELFF.

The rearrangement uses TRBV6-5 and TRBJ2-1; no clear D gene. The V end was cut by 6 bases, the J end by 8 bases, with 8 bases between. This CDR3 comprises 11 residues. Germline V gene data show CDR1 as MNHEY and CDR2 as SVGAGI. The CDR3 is CASSRLDEQFF. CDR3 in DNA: TGTGCCAGCAGCCGCCTAGATGAGCAGTTCTTC.

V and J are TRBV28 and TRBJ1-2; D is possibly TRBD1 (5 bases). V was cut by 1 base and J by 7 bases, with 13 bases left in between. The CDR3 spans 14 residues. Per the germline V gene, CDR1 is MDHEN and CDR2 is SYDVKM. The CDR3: CASSLSGLAFGYTF. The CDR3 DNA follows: TGTGCCAGCAGTTTATCAGGGCTTGCGTTTGGCTACACCTTC.

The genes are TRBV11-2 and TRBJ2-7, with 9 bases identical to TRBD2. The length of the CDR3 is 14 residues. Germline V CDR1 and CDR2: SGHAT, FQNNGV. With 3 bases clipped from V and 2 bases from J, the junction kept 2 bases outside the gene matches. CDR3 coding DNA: TGTGCCAGCAGCTTTAGCGGGGGTACCTACGAGCAGTACTTC. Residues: CASSFSGGTYEQYF.

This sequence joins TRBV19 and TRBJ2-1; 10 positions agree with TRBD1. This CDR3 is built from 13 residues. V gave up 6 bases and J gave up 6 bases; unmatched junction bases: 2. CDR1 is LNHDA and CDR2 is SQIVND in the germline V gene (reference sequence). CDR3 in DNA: TGTGCCAGTAGCGGACAGGGGGTCAATGAGCAGTTCTTC. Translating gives CASSGQGVNEQFF.

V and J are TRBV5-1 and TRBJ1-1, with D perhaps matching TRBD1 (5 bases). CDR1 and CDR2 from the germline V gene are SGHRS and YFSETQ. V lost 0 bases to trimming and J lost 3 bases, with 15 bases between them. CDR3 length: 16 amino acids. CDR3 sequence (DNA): TGCGCCAGCAGCTTGGGGCTAAGGGGCTTCTACACTGAAGCTTTCTTT. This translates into CASSLGLRGFYTEAFF.

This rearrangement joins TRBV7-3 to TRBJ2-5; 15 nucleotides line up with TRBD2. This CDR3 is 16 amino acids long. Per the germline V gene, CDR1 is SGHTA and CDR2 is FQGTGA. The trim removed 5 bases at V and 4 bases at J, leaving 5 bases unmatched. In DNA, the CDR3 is TGTGCCAGCAGCCCTCGGACTAGCGGGGGGGTAGAGACCCAGTACTTC. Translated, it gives CASSPRTSGGVETQYF.

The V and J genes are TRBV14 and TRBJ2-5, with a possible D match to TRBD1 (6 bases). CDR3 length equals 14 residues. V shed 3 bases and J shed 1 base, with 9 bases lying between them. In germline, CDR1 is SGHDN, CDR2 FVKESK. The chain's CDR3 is CASSHLDSQETQYF. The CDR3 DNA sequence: TGTGCCAGCAGCCACTTGGACAGCCAAGAGACCCAGTACTTC.

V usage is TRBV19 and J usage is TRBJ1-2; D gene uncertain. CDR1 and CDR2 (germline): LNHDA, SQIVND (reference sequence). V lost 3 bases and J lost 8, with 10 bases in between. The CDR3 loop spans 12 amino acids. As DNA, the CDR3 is TGTGCCAGTAGTATCGGAGGGATCGGCTACACCTTC. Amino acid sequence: CASSIGGIGYTF.

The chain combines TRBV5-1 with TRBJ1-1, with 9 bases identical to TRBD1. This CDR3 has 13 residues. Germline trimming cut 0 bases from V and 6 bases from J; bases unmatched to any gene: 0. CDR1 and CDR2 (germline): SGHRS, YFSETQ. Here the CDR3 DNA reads TGCGCCAGCAGCTTGGGACAGGGGGCTGAAGCTTTCTTT. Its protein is CASSLGQGAEAFF.

CDR3 protein: CASSSTGLVYEQYF. In DNA, the CDR3 is TGTGCCAGCAGTTCAACAGGGTTGGTCTACGAGCAGTACTTC. The rearrangement links TRBV6-5 to TRBJ2-7; D is perhaps TRBD1 (6 bases). The CDR3 runs to 14 residues. Trimming left V 4 bases short and J 3 bases short, with 13 bases between. Germline CDR1 and CDR2: MNHEY and SVGAGI.

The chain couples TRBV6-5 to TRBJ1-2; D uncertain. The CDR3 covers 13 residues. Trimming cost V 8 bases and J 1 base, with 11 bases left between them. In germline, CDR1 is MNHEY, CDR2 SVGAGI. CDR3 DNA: TGTGCCAGCGGGCAGCCTTATAACTATGGCTACACCTTC. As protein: CASGQPYNYGYTF.

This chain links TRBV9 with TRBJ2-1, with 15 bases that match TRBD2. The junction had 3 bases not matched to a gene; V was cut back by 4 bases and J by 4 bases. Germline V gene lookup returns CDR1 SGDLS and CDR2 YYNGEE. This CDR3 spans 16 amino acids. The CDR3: CASSRTSGRGYNEQFF. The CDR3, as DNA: TGTGCCAGCAGCCGGACTAGCGGGAGGGGTTACAATGAGCAGTTCTTC.

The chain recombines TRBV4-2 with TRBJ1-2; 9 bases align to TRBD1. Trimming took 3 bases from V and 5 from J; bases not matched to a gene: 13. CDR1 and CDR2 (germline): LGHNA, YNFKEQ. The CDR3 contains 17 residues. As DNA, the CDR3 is TGTGCCAGCAGCCACCCCCCCGAGACAGGGGGTTTTTATGGCTACACCTTC. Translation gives CASSHPPETGGFYGYTF.

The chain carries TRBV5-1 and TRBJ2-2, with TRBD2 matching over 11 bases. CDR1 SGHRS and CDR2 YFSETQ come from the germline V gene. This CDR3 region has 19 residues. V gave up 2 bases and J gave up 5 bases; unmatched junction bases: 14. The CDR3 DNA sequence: TGCGCCAGCAGCTTTTTGACCCTTAGCGGGAGGGCCGGGACCGGGGAGCTGTTTTTT. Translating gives CASSFLTLSGRAGTGELFF.

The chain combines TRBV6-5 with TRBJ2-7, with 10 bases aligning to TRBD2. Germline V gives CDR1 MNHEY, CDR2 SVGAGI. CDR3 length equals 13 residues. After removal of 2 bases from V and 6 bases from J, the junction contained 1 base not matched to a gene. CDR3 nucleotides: TGTGCCAGCAGTTACCGACTAGCGGGCGAGCAGTACTTC. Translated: CASSYRLAGEQYF.

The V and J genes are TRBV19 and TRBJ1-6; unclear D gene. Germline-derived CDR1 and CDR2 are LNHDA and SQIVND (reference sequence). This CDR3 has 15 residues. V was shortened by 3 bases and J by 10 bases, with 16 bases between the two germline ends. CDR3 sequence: CASSILGRVGSPLHF. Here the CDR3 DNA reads TGTGCCAGTAGTATCCTGGGGAGGGTCGGCTCACCCCTCCACTTT.

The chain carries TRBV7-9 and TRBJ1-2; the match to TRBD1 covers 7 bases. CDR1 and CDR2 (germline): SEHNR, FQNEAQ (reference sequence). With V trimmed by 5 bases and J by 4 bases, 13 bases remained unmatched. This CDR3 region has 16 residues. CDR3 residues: CASSRAGTQGVYGYTF. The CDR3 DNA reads TGTGCCAGCAGCCGCGCAGGAACCCAGGGGGTCTATGGCTACACCTTC.